This TCR beta chain was captured by sequencing in a study of STAT5B mutations in CD4+ large granular lymphocyte leukemia (dated by TCRdb to the early 2020s). With respect to the entire study: Among the healthy controls, the CDR3 'QG' motif was associated with a particular HLA allele. The study compared the TCRbeta repertoires of patients with CD4+ T-cell large granular lymphocyte leukemia against the TCRbeta repertoires of healthy blood donors. Flow cytometry on FACSCanto II or FACSVerse showed that the purified fractions were more than 95% pure among lymphocytes.

From a lookup of the germline V gene, CDR1 and CDR2 are SGHDT and YYEEEE. Measured from the cysteine to the phenylalanine, the CDR3 is 16 residues long. Just the 48-base CDR3 DNA is kept, in frame starting at base 1. V and J are trimmed by 4 bases and 8 bases, and the gene matches miss 12 bases of the junction. For this clone: Its antigen specificity is not known. There are no base qualities to consult, and no much larger clone falls within one base.

TCRbeta rearrangements were sequenced from genomic DNA using the immunoSEQ assay at survey resolution. In the source study's methods: In the TCR sequencing data, the lowest productive clonotype frequency that could be detected was 2.59 x 10-5. Analyses included only productive TCRbeta rearrangements, meaning complete and in-frame sequences. Simpson clonality, calculated in the immunoSEQ Analyzer version 3.0, was used as the measure of sample clonality. Clones were binned by frequency as very rare, small, medium, large (1-20%) or hyperexpanded (>20%). Generation probabilities were estimated with OLGA 1.2.3, V-gene circos plots were made with VDJtools, specificities were looked up in VDJdb, and CDR3 motifs were identified with GLIPH. This immuneACCESS table, as held by TCRdb, lists in-frame sequences with V and J called but not all clones. Of the missing ones, under half trace to an unresolved V gene in checked studies; the others have no known cause. The V and J calls and clone size are taken from that table; D and trimming were inferred from the DNA. This sample has 20,000 or so clones in its table, and roughly 79% of those were observed once. Under 0.5% of the sample rests with the top ten.

The study at large found these results: The data were not HLA-matched, and the higher clonality in CD4+ T-LGLL than in CD8+ T-LGLL could be due to the relatively small sample size. Each patient's main leukemic clonotypes were private, but approximately 27% of these clonotypes showed up at low frequency in the non-leukemic repertoires of other patients. CD4-sorted patient repertoires appeared more clonal than healthy CD4+ repertoires, and this difference persisted after removing the putative leukemic clones. TRBV06-family usage was enriched among the top patient clones (8/27) compared with healthy controls (2/35).

The healthy control group was made up of roughly 39 blood donors, and the Finnish Red Cross blood service supplied their buffy coats. All TCR-sequenced material derived from peripheral blood: patient blood samples and healthy donor buffy coats. Ficoll-Hypaque gradient centrifugation was used to isolate peripheral blood mononuclear cells. CD4+ cells were magnetically purified from the buffy coats of healthy controls. Genomic DNA was extracted using the Gentra Puregene Cell and Tissue kit, and a Qubit 2.0 fluorometer was used to quantify it. The sequence joins TRBV5-6 to TRBJ2-2; TRBD1 fits 9 bases in the junction. The TCR was taken from a human donor in good health. The sample comprised CD4+ T cells from blood buffy coats. The CDR3 in this case is CASSEDRGRGVGELFF. The bases are TGTGCCAGCAGCGAAGACAGGGGGAGAGGTGTGGGGGAGCTGTTTTTT.